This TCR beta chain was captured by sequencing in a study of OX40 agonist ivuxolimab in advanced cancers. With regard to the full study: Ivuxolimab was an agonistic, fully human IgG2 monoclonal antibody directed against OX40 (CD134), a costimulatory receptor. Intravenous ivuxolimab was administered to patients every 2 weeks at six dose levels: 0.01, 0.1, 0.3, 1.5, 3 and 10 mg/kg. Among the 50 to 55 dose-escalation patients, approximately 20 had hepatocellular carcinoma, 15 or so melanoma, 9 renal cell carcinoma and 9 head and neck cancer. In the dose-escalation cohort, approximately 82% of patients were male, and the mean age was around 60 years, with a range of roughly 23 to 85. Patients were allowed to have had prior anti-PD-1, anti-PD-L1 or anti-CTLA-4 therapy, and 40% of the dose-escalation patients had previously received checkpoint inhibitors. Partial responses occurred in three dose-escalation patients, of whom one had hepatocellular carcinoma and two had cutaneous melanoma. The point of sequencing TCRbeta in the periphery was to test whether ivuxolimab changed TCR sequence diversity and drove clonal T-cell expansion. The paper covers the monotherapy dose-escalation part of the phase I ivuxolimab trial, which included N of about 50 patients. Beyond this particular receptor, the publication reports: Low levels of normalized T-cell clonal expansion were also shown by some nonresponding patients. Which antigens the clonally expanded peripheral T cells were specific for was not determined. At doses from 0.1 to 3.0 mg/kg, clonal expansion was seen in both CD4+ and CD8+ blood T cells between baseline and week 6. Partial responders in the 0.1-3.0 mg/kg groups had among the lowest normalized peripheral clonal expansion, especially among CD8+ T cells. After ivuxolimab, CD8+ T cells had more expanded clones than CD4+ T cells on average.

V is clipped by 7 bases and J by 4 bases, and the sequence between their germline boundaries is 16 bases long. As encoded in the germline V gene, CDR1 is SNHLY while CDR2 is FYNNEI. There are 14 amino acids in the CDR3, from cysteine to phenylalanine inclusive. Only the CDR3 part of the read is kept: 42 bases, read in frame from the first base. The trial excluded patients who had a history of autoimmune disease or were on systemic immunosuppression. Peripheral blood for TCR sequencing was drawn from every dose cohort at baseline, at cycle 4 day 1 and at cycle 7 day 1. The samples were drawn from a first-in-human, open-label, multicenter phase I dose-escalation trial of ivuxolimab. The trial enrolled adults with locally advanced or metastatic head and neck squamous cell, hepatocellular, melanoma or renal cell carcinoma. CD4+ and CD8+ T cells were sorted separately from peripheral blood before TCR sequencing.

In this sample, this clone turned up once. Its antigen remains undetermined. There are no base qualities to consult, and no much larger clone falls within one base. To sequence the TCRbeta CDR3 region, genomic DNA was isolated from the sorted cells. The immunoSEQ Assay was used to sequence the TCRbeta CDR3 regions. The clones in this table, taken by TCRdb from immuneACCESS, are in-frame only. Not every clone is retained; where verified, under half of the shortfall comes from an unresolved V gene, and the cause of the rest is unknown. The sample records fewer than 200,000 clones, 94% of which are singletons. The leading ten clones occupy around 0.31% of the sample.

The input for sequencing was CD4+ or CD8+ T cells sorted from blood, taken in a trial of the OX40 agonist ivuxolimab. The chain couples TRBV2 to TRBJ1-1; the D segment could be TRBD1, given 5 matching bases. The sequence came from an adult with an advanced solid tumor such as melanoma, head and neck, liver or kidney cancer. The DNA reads TGTGCCAGCACCAGAGAGGGGAGGGGCACTGAAGCTTTCTTT. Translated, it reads CASTREGRGTEAFF.